This T cell receptor beta chain was identified during a study of T cell repertoires in cytomegalovirus infection (dated by TCRdb to between 2018 and 2021). Background for the entire study: Recently identified HLA-C-restricted CMV epitopes, whose presentation resists viral immunomodulation, were targeted by peptide stimulations together with well-studied HLA-B-restricted epitopes. Because public TCR beta signatures pointed to carriage of CMV infection together with the matching HLA type, the HLA type of each donor mattered for the analysis.

The paper as a whole reports these results and caveats: The ex vivo response was dominated by HLA-C-restricted CMV-specific TCR beta clonotypes, which also provided the single most frequent clonotype in two of eight donors. In both this cohort and an independent cohort of 352 donors, the cumulative frequency of public TCR beta family members distinguished carriers of CMV infection plus the relevant HLA type.

The treatment or condition label, as the study defines it: in vitro stimulation with specific CMV peptide epitopes to enrich CMV-specific T cells. TCRdb names Illumina HiSeq 1500 as the instrument used. TCRdb's own reprocessing of the public reads used fastp at Q25 and MiXCR and kept productive beta chains. Rows merge per CDR3 protein into single entries with the most common DNA and genes. The sample table contains 650,000 to 900,000 distinct CDR3 sequences; only one count was recorded for approximately 29% of them. About an eighth of the sample is taken by the ten largest. The CDR3 numbers 14 residues from cysteine through phenylalanine. Just CDR3 DNA is preserved here, 42 bases in frame from base 1. For CDR1 and CDR2, the germline V gene (reference sequence) lists SGHNT and YYREEE. V is reduced by 3 bases and J by 0 bases, leaving a spacing of 9 bases between them. As for this clonotype: The antigen this receptor binds is unknown. Per-nucleotide qualities are absent, and no much larger clonotype sits a single base away.

The TCR originated in a human donor in good health (CMV status not recorded). Some clones in this sample may be carry-over from other donors' samples. The sequencing used cultured CD8+ T cells from PBMCs, collected from culture after CMV antigen stimulation. Recombination linked TRBV5-4 to TRBJ1-2; TRBD1 is perhaps the D gene, given 6 matching bases. The DNA sequence is TGTGCCAGCAGCTACCGGACAGCTAACTATGGCTACACCTTC. Its translation reads: CASSYRTANYGYTF.